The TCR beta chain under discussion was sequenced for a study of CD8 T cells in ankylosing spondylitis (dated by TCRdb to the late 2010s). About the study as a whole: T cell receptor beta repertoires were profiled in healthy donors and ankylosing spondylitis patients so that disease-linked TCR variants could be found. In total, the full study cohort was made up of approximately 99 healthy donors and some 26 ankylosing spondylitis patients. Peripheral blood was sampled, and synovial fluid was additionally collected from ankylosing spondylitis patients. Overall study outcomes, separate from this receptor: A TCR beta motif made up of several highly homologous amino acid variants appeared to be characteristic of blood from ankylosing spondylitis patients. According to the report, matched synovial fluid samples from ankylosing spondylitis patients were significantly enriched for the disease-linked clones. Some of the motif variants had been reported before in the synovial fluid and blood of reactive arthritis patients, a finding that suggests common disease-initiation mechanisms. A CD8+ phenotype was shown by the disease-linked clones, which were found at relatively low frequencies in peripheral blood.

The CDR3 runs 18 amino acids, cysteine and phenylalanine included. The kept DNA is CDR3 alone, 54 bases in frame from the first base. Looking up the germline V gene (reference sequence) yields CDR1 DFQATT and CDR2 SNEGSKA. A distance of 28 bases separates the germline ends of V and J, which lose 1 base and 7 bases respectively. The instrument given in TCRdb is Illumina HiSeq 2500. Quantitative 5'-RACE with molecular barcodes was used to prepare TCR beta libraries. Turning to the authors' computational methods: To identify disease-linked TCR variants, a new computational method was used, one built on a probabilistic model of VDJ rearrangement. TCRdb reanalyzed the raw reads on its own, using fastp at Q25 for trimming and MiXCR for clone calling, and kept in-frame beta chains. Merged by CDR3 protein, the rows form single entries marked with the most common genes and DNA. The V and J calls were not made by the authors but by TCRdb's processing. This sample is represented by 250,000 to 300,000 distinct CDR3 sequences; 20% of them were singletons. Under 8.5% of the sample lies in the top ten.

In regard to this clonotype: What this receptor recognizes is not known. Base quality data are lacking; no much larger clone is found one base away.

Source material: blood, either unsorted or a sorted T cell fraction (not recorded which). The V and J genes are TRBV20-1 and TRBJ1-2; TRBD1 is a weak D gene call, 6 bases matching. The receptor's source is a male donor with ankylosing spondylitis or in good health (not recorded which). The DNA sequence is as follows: TGCAGTGCTAGAGGGCGGGGGCGGGCCTCCTGGAGTCCAACTGGCTACACCTTC. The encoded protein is CSARGRGRASWSPTGYTF.